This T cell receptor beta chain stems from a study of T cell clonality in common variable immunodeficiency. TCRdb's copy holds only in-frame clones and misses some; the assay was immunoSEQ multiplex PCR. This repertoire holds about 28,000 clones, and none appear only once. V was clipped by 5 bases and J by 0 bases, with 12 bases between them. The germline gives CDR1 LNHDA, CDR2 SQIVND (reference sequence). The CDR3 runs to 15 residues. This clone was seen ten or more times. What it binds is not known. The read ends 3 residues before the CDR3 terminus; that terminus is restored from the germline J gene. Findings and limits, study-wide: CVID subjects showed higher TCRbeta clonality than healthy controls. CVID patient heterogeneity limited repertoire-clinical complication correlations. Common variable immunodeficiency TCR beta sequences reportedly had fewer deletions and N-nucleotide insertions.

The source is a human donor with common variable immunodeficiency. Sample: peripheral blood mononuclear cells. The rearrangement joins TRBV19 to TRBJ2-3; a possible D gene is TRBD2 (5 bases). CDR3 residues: CASSPLETSTDTQYF. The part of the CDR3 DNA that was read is TGTGCCAGTAGTCCACTAGAGACTAGCACAGATACG.